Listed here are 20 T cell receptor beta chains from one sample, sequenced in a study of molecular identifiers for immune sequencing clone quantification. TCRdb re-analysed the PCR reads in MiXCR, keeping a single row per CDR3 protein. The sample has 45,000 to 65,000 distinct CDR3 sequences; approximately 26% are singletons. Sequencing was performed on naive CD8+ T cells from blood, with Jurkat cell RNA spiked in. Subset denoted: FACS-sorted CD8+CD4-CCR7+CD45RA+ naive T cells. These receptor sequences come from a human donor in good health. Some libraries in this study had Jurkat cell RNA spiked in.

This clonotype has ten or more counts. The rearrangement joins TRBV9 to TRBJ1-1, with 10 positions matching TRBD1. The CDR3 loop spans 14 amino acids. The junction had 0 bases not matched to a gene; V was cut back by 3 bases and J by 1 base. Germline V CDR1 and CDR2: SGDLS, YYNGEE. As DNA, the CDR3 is TGTGCCAGCAGCGGGACAGGGGGGAACACTGAAGCTTTCTTT. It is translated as CASSGTGGNTEAFF.

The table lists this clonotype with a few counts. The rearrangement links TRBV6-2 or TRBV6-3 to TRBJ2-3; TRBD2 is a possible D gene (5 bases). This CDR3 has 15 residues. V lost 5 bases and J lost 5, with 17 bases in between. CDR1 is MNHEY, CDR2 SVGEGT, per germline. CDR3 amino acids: CASSLSSRGLDTQYF. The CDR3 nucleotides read TGTGCCAGCAGTCTTAGCTCCCGGGGTCTAGATACGCAGTATTTT.

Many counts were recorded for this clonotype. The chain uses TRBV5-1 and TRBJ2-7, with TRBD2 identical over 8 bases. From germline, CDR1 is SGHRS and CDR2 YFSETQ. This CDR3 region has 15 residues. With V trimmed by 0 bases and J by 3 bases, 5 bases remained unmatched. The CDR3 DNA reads TGCGCCAGCAGCTTGGGAGCGGGAGAGAACTACGAGCAGTACTTC. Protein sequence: CASSLGAGENYEQYF.

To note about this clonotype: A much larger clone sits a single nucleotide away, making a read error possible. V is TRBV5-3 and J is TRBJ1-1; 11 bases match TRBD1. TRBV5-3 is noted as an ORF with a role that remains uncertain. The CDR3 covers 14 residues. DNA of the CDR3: TGTGCCAGCAGCCCGGGGACAGGGGGTATTGAAGCTCTCTTT. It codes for CASSPGTGGIEALF.

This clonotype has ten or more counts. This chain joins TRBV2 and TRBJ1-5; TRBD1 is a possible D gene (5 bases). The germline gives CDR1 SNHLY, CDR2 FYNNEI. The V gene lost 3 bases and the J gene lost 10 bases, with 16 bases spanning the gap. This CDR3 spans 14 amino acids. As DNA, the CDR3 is TGTGCCAGCAGTGATGACAGAGGGATCAGCCCCCAGCATTTT. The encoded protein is CASSDDRGISPQHF.

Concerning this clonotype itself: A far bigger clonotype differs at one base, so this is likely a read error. DNA of the CDR3: TGTGCCAGCGGTAGCGGGACAGATACGCAGTATTTT. This sequence encodes CASGSGTDTQYF. V gene TRBV12-3 or TRBV12-4 combines with J gene TRBJ2-3; TRBD2 matches at 7 bases. The CDR3 is 12 residues long. The junction had 2 bases not matched to a gene; V was cut back by 8 bases and J by 3 bases.

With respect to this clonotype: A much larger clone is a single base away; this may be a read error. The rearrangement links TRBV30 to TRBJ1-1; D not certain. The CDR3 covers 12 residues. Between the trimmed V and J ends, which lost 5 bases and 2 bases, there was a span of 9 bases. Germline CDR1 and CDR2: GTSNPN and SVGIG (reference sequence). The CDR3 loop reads CAWAATNTEAFF. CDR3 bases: TGTGCCTGGGCAGCAACAAACACTGAAGCTTTCTTT.

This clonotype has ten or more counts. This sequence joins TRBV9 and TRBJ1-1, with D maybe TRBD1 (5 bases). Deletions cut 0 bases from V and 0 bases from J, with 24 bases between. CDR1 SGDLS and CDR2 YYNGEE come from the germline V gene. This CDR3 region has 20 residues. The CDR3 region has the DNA TGTGCCAGCAGCGTAGTCCCAAGGGAGGCAAGGGGATCCATGAACACTGAAGCTTTCTTT. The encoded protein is CASSVVPREARGSMNTEAFF.

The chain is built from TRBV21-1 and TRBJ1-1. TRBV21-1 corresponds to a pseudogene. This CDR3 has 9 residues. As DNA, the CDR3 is TGTGCCAGCAGCGTTCGAGCTTTCTTT. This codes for CASSVRAFF.

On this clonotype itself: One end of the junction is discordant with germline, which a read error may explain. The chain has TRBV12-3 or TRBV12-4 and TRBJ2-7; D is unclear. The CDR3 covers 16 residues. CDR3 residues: CASTPFIYASSYERYF. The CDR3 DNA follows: TGTGCCAGCACTCCCTTTATTTACGCCAGCTCCTACGAGCGGTACTTC.

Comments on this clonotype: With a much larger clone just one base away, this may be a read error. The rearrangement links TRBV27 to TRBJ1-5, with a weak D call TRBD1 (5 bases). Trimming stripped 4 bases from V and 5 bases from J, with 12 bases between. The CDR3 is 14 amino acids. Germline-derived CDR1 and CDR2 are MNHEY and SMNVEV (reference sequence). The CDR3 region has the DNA TGTGCCAGCAGTTCTCGACAGTACCATCAGCCCCAGCATTTT. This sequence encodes CASSSRQYHQPQHF.

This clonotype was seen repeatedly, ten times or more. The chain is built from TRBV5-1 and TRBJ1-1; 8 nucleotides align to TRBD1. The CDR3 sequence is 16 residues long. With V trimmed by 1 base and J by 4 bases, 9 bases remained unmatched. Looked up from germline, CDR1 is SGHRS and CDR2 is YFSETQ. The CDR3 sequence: CASSLIPTGVFTEAFF. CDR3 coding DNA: TGCGCCAGCAGCTTGATCCCGACAGGGGTGTTCACTGAAGCTTTCTTT. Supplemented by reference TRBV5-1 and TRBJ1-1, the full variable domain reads KAGVTQTPRYLIKTRGQQVTLSCSPISGHRSVSWYQQTPGQGLQFLFEYFSETQRNKGNFPGRFSGRQFSNSRSEMNVSTLELGDSALYLCASSLIPTGVFTEAFFGQGTRLTVV.

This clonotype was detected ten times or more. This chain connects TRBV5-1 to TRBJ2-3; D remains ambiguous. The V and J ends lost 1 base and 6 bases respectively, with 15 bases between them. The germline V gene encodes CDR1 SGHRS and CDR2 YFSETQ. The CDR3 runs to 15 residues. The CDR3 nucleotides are TGCGCCAGCAGCTTGTTTCCCCGACCGGCGGATACGCAGTATTTT. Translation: CASSLFPRPADTQYF. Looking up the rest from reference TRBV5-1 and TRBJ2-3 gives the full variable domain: KAGVTQTPRYLIKTRGQQVTLSCSPISGHRSVSWYQQTPGQGLQFLFEYFSETQRNKGNFPGRFSGRQFSNSRSEMNVSTLELGDSALYLCASSLFPRPADTQYFGPGTRLTVL.

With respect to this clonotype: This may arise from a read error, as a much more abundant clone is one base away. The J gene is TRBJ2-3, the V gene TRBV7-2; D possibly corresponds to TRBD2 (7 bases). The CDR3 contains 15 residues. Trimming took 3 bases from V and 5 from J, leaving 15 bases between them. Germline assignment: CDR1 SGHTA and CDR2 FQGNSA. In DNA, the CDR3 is TGTGCCAGCAGCTTGACGGGGGGCTTTCGAGATACGCAGTATTTT. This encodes CASSLTGGFRDTQYF.

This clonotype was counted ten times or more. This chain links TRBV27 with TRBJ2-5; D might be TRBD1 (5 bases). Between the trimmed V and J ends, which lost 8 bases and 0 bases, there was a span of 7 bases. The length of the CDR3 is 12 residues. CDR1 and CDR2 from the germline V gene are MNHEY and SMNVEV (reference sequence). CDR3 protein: CASSDNQETQYF. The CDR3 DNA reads TGTGCCAGCTCGGACAACCAAGAGACCCAGTACTTC.

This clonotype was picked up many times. CDR3 in amino acids: CASSVGGRTEAFF. The CDR3 DNA reads TGTGCCAGCAGTGTCGGGGGGAGGACTGAAGCTTTCTTT. This chain joins TRBV9 and TRBJ1-1, with D maybe TRBD1 (5 bases). V lost 5 bases to trimming and J lost 5 bases, with 13 bases between them. CDR1 is SGDLS, CDR2 YYNGEE, per germline. The CDR3 runs 13 residues.

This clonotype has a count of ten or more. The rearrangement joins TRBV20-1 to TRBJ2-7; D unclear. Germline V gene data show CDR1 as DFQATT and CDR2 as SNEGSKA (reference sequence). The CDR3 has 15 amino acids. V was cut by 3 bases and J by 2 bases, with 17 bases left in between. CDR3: CSARVPAMGTYEQYF. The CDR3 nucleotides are TGCAGTGCTAGGGTCCCAGCCATGGGTACCTACGAGCAGTACTTC.

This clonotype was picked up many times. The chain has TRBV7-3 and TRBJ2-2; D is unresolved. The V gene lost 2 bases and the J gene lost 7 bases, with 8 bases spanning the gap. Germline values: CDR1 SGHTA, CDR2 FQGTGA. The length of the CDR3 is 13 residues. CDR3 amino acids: CASSLLSGGELFF. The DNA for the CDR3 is TGTGCCAGCAGCTTACTGAGTGGCGGGGAGCTGTTTTTT.

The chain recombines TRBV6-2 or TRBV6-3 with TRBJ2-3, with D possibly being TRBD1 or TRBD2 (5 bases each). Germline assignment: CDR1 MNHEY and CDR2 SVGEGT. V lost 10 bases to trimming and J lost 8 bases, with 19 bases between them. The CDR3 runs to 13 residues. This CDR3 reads CATRPRGSVTQYF. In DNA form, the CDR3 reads TGTGCCACCAGACCGAGGGGATCGGTTACGCAGTATTTT.

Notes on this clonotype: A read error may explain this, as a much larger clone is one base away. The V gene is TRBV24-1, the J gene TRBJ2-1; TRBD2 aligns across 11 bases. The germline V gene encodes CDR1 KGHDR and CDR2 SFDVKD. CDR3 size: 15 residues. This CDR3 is CATSDYPSGRNEQLF. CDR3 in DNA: TGTGCCACCAGTGATTATCCTAGCGGGAGGAATGAGCAGCTCTTC.